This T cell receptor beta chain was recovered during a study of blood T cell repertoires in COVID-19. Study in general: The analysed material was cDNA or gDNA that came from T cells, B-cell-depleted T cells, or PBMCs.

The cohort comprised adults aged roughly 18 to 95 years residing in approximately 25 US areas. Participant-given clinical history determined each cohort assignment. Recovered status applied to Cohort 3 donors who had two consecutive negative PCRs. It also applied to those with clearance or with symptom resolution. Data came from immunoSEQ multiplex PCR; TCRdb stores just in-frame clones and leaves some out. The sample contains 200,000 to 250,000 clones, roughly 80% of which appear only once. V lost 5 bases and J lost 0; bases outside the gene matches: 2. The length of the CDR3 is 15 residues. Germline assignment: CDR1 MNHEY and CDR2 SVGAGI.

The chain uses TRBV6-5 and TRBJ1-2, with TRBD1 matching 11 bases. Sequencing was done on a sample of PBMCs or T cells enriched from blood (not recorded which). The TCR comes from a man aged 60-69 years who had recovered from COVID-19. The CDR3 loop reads CASSRTGGANYGYTF. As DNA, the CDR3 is TGTGCCAGCAGTAGGACAGGGGGCGCTAACTATGGCTACACCTTC.